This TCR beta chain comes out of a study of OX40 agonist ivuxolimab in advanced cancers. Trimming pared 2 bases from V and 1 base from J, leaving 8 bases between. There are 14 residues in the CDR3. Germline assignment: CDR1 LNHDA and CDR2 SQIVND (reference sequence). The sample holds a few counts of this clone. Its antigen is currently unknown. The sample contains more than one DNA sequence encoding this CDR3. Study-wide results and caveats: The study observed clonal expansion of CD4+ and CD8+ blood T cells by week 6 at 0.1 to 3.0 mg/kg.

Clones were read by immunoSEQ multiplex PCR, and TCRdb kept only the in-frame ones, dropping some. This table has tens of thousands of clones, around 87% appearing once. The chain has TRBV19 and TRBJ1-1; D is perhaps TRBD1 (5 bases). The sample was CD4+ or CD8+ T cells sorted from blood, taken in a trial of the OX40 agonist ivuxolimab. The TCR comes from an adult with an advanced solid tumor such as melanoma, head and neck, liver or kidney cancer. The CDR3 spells CASSIQGWNTEAFF. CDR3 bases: TGTGCCAGTAGTATACAGGGATGGAACACTGAAGCTTTCTTT.